Below, 21 T cell receptor beta chains from the same sample are listed, as sequenced in a study of patients and donors after allogeneic stem cell transplantation. From the RT-PCR reads, TCRdb called clonotypes with MiXCR, one entry per CDR3 protein. This sample carries 57,000 or so distinct CDR3 sequences, 13% of them seen once, and the ten largest clones take around 30%. Sequenced: blood, either unsorted or a sorted T cell fraction (not recorded which). The receptor set was obtained from a human donor who was either an allogeneic HSCT recipient or a stem cell or donor lymphocyte infusion donor (not recorded which). It is not recorded whose cells these are; they may come from a transplant donor.

A few counts support this clonotype. The J gene is TRBJ2-1, the V gene TRBV7-9; D is tentatively TRBD1 or TRBD2 (5 bases each). From germline, CDR1 is SEHNR and CDR2 FQNEAQ (reference sequence). The CDR3 totals 14 residues. V was pared by 3 bases and J by 6 bases, with 12 bases between. For the CDR3, the DNA is TGTGCCAGCAGCTTGGGGGAATATCGCAATGAGCAGTTCTTC. Amino acids: CASSLGEYRNEQFF.

This clonotype was observed a few times. V gene TRBV20-1 combines with J gene TRBJ2-2, with D tentatively TRBD1 (6 bases). Trimming stripped 7 bases from V and 0 bases from J, with 21 bases between. The CDR3 sequence is 17 residues long. Germline V lookup: CDR1 DFQATT, CDR2 SNEGSKA (reference sequence). For the CDR3, the DNA is TGCAGTGTTCCGGGACGAGGGGGTTTCGCGAACACCGGGGAGCTGTTTTTT. Protein sequence: CSVPGRGGFANTGELFF.

The chain recombines TRBV24-1 with TRBJ2-5; 10 bases are a match to TRBD1. Germline loops: CDR1 KGHDR, CDR2 SFDVKD. The junction had 12 bases not matched to a gene; V was cut back by 7 bases and J by 2 bases. The CDR3 covers 17 residues. The CDR3 protein is CATRAKGDRGQQETQYF. The CDR3 bases are TGTGCCACCAGGGCGAAGGGGGACAGGGGCCAACAAGAGACCCAGTACTTC.

V and J are TRBV27 and TRBJ2-1, with 12 bases aligning to TRBD2. With 5 bases clipped from V and 3 bases from J, the junction kept 5 bases outside the gene matches. The germline gives CDR1 MNHEY, CDR2 SMNVEV (reference sequence). This CDR3 spans 16 amino acids. The DNA for the CDR3 is TGTGCCAGCAGTCCCCTACTAGCGGGAGGCTACAATGAGCAGTTCTTC. It yields the protein CASSPLLAGGYNEQFF.

This sequence joins TRBV6-5 and TRBJ2-7; either TRBD1 or TRBD2 may fit D (5 bases each). Trimming took 4 bases from V and 2 from J, leaving 9 bases between them. Germline CDR1 and CDR2: MNHEY and SVGAGI. The CDR3 is 13 amino acids. DNA of the CDR3: TGTGCCAGCAGTTCGGGACGGCCCTACGAGCAGTACTTC. Its protein product is CASSSGRPYEQYF.

This clonotype was picked up many times. V and J are TRBV2 and TRBJ1-4; D is undetermined. V was cut by 0 bases and J by 0 bases, with 14 bases left in between. CDR1 and CDR2 (germline): SNHLY, FYNNEI. The length of the CDR3 is 18 residues. In nucleotides, the CDR3 is TGTGCCAGCAGTGAAGCGACGGTAACACAATCAACTAATGAAAAACTGTTTTTT. Translated: CASSEATVTQSTNEKLFF.

This clonotype has only a few counts. The chain couples TRBV3-1 to TRBJ2-7; perhaps TRBD2 as D (6 bases). The CDR3 length is 12 residues. In germline, CDR1 is LGHDT, CDR2 YNNKEL (reference sequence). V lost 7 bases and J lost 1, with 8 bases in between. The CDR3 reads CASTGDSYEQYF. CDR3 bases: TGTGCCAGCACGGGGGATTCCTACGAGCAGTACTTC.

This clonotype was observed many times. The J gene is TRBJ1-1, the V gene TRBV6-5, with D unresolved. The germline CDR1 and CDR2 sequences are MNHEY and SVGAGI. The CDR3 totals 14 residues. Trimming took off 2 bases at V and 0 bases at J, with 7 bases between the two ends. The CDR3 bases are TGTGCCAGCAGTTACGCCAGCATGAACACTGAAGCTTTCTTT. As protein: CASSYASMNTEAFF.

J is TRBJ2-2 and V is TRBV9; D is undetermined. Germline V gives CDR1 SGDLS, CDR2 YYNGEE. This CDR3 has 12 amino acids. With 0 bases removed from V and 6 bases from J, the gap between germline ends came to 3 bases. The DNA of the CDR3 is TGTGCCAGCAGCGTAGGTTCCGGGGAGCTGTTTTTT. Translating gives CASSVGSGELFF. Full variable domain (remainder filled in from reference TRBV9 and TRBJ2-2): DSGVTQTPKHLITATGQRVTLRCSPRSGDLSVYWYQQSLDQGLQFLIQYYNGEERAKGNILERFSAQQFPDLHSELNLSSLELGDSALYFCASSVGSGELFFGEGSRLTVL.

The chain carries TRBV29-1 and TRBJ1-4; unclear D gene. Germline CDR1 and CDR2: SQVTM and ANQGSEA. Trimming pared 6 bases from V and 11 bases from J, leaving 10 bases between. The CDR3 has 10 residues. The CDR3 nucleotides are TGCAGCGTGGGAGAAGAGAAACTGTTTTTT. Protein sequence: CSVGEEKLFF.

This clonotype was seen at least ten times. The rearrangement joins TRBV29-1 to TRBJ2-5; 8 bases align to TRBD1. Germline-derived CDR1 and CDR2 are SQVTM and ANQGSEA. The ends lost 4 bases at V and 4 bases at J; junction bases unmatched: 8. The CDR3 runs to 14 residues. CDR3 sequence (DNA): TGCAGCGTTGTCGGACAGGGCTCGGGAGAGACCCAGTACTTC. Protein: CSVVGQGSGETQYF.

V is TRBV20-1 and J is TRBJ2-7, with D perhaps matching TRBD1 (5 bases). Germline assignment: CDR1 DFQATT and CDR2 SNEGSKA (reference sequence). V was clipped by 4 bases and J by 9 bases, with 19 bases between them. CDR3 length: 13 residues. This chain's CDR3 is CSATTGHKSGQYF. The CDR3 coding sequence is TGCAGTGCTACCACCGGACATAAGTCTGGGCAGTACTTC.

This clonotype was seen only a few times. The gene calls are TRBV20-1 and TRBJ2-1; the match to TRBD2 covers 15 bases. The CDR3 totals 16 residues. From germline, CDR1 is DFQATT and CDR2 SNEGSKA (reference sequence). V lost 6 bases to trimming and J lost 5 bases; unmatched junction nucleotides: 8. The CDR3 spells CSARTSGRAWHNEQFF. The CDR3 nucleotides are TGCAGTGCAAGGACTAGCGGGAGGGCTTGGCACAATGAGCAGTTCTTC.

This clonotype was counted many times. This chain uses TRBV20-1 with TRBJ2-3, with unresolved D. CDR3 length equals 13 residues. Germline assignment: CDR1 DFQATT and CDR2 SNEGSKA (reference sequence). The V gene lost 2 bases and the J gene lost 7 bases, with 13 bases spanning the gap. The CDR3: CSARPDNLNTQYF. The CDR3 DNA sequence: TGCAGTGCTAGACCTGACAACCTCAATACGCAGTATTTT.

Concerning this clonotype itself: A much larger clone differs by one base, so this may be a read error. The rearrangement links TRBV7-2 to TRBJ1-6; TRBD1 is a possible D gene (5 bases). Trimming took 8 bases from V and 10 from J, leaving 18 bases between them. Germline values: CDR1 SGHTA, CDR2 FQGNSA. The CDR3 is 14 residues long. The CDR3 reads CASSEGIINSPLHF. CDR3 coding DNA: TGTGCCAGCTCGGAGGGGATCATCAACTCACCCCTCCACTTT. The variable domain in full, with the rest retrieved from reference TRBV7-2 and TRBJ1-6, is GAGVSQSPSNKVTEKGKDVELRCDPISGHTALYWYRQSLGQGLEFLIYFQGNSAPDKSGLPSDRFSAERTGGSVSTLTIQRTQQEDSAVYLCASSEGIINSPLHFGNGTRLTVT.

This clonotype came up many times. V gene TRBV2 combines with J gene TRBJ1-2, with TRBD1 as a possible D gene (5 bases). Trimming took off 8 bases at V and 7 bases at J, with 17 bases between the two ends. The CDR3 length is 13 residues. Germline assignment: CDR1 SNHLY and CDR2 FYNNEI. This chain's CDR3 is CASLGLSVGGYTF. CDR3 coding DNA: TGTGCCAGCCTGGGACTCTCGGTTGGTGGCTACACCTTC.

This chain connects TRBV20-1 to TRBJ1-4; 7 positions match TRBD1. V lost 6 bases, J lost 8 bases, and 15 bases stayed unmatched. CDR1 is DFQATT, CDR2 SNEGSKA, per germline (reference sequence). This CDR3 is built from 15 residues. CDR3 protein: CSAGTGVRNSEKLFF. CDR3 DNA: TGCAGTGCCGGAACAGGGGTGCGGAATAGCGAAAAACTGTTTTTT.

This clonotype was counted between two and nine times. The chain links TRBV27 to TRBJ2-7; unclear D gene. The CDR3 is 14 residues long. Trimming took off 5 bases at V and 4 bases at J, with 15 bases between the two ends. From germline, CDR1 is MNHEY and CDR2 SMNVEV (reference sequence). CDR3 sequence reads: CASSTLRFGYEQYF. The CDR3 DNA reads as TGTGCCAGCAGTACCCTCCGGTTCGGGTACGAGCAGTACTTC.

This clonotype was seen ten or more times. V is TRBV5-1 and J is TRBJ1-6; possibly TRBD1 for D (6 bases). The V end was cut by 2 bases, the J end by 7 bases, with 16 bases between. CDR1 and CDR2 from the germline V gene are SGHRS and YFSETQ. CDR3 length: 16 amino acids. The CDR3 protein is CASSFRDTTSNSPLHF. The CDR3, as DNA: TGCGCCAGCAGCTTCCGGGACACTACATCGAATTCACCCCTCCACTTT.

In its sample, this clonotype was seen many times. The gene calls are TRBV12-3 or TRBV12-4 and TRBJ1-2, with D perhaps TRBD1 (6 bases). V was shortened by 1 base and J by 6 bases, with 24 bases between the two germline ends. This CDR3 has 18 amino acids. This chain's CDR3 is CASSLVEVPGHSPDGYTF. The CDR3 bases are TGTGCCAGCAGTTTAGTAGAGGTCCCGGGACACTCCCCAGATGGCTACACCTTC.

The table lists this clonotype with a few counts. The chain is built from TRBV20-1 and TRBJ2-1, with D unclear. Trimming took off 6 bases at V and 12 bases at J, with 12 bases between the two ends. This CDR3 contains 10 residues. CDR1 DFQATT and CDR2 SNEGSKA come from the germline V gene (reference sequence). As DNA, the CDR3 is TGCAGTGCAGGAGTTAGTGGGCAGTTCTTC. It specifies CSAGVSGQFF.